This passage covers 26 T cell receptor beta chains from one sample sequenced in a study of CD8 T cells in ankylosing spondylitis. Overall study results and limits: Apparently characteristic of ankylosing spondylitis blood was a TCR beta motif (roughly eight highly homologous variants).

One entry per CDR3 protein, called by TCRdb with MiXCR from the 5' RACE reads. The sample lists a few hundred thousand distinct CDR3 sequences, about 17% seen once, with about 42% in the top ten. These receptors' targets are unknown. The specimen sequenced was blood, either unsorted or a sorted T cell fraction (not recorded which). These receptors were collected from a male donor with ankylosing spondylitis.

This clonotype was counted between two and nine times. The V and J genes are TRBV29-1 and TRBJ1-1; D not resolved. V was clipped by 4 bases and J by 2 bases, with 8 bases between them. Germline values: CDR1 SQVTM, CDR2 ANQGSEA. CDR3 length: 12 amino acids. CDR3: CSVVGQNTEAFF. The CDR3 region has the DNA TGCAGCGTTGTGGGCCAAAACACTGAAGCTTTCTTT.

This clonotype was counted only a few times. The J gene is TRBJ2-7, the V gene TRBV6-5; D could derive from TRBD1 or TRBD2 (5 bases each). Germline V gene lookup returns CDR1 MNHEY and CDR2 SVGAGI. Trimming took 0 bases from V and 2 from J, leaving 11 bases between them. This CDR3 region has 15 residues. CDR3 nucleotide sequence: TGTGCCAGCAGTTACTCGAACTGGGACGCCTACGAGCAGTACTTC. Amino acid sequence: CASSYSNWDAYEQYF.

The CDR3 sequence is CASSLVTHGGYTF. CDR3 sequence (DNA): TGTGCCAGCAGTTTAGTTACCCATGGTGGCTACACCTTC. This chain joins TRBV28 and TRBJ1-2; D unresolved. CDR3 length: 13 residues. The germline V gene encodes CDR1 MDHEN and CDR2 SYDVKM. The ends were cut back, 2 bases at V and 7 bases at J, with 11 bases in the middle.

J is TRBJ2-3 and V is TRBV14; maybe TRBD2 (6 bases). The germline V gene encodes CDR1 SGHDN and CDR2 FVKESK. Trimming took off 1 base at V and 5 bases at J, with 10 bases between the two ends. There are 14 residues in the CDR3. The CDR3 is CASSQARGRDTQYF. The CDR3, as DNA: TGTGCCAGCAGCCAAGCACGGGGGAGAGATACGCAGTATTTT.

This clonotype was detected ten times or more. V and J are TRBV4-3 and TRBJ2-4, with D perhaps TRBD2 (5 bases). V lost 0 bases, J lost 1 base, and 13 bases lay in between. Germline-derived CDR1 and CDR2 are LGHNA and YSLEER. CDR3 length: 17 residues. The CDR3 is CASSQDSGSGAKNIQYF. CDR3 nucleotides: TGCGCCAGCAGCCAAGACTCGGGGAGTGGGGCCAAAAACATTCAGTACTTC.

CDR3 in amino acids: CASSQSPGRGYSSYNEQFF. CDR3 bases: TGTGCCAGCAGTCAAAGCCCCGGGCGGGGCTATAGCTCCTACAATGAGCAGTTCTTC. The chain employs TRBV2 and TRBJ2-1, with D tentatively TRBD2 (6 bases). Trimming stripped 5 bases from V and 0 bases from J, with 23 bases between. Germline V CDR1 and CDR2: SNHLY, FYNNEI. The CDR3 extends over 19 amino acids.

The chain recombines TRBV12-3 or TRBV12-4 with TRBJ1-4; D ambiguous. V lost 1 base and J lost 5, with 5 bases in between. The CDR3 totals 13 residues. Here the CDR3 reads CASSLVGNEKLFF. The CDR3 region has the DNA TGTGCCAGCAGTTTAGTGGGAAATGAAAAACTGTTTTTT.

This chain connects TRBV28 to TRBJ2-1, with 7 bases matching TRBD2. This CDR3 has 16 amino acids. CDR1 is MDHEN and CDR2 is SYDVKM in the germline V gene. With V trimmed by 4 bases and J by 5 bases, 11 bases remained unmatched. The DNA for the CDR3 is TGTGCCAGCAGTTCCAGACGCGGGAGCGGAGACAATGAGCAGTTCTTC. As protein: CASSSRRGSGDNEQFF.

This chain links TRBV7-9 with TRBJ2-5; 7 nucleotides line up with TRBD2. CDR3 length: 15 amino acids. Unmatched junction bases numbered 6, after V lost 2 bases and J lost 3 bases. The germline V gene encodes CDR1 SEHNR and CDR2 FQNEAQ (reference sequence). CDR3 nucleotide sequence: TGTGCCAGCAGCTTATTCAGCGGGGTGAAAGAGACCCAGTACTTC. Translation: CASSLFSGVKETQYF.

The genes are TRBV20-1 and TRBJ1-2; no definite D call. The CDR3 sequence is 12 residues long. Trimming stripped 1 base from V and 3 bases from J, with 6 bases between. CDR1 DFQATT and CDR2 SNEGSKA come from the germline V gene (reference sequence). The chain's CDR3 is CSARVADYGYTF. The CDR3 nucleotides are TGCAGTGCTAGAGTGGCAGACTATGGCTACACCTTC.

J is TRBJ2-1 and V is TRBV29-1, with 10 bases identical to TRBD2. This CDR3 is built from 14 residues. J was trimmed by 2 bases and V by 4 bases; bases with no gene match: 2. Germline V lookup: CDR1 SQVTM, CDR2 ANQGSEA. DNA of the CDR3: TGCAGCGTTGGGAGCGGGGGGGCCTACAATGAGCAGTTCTTC. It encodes CSVGSGGAYNEQFF.

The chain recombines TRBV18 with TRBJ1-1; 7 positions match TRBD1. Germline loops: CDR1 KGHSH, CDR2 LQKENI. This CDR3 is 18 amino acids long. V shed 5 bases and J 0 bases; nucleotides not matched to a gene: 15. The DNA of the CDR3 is TGTGCCAGCTCAGAGGGGGCGGCAGCGGCGACCATGAACACTGAAGCTTTCTTT. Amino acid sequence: CASSEGAAAATMNTEAFF.

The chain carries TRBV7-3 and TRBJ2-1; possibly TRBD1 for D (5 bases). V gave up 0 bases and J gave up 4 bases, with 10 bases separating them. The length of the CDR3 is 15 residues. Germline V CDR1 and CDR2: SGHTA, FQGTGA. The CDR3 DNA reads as TGTGCCAGCAGCTTAACGGTCAGGGCATACAATGAGCAGTTCTTC. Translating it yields CASSLTVRAYNEQFF.

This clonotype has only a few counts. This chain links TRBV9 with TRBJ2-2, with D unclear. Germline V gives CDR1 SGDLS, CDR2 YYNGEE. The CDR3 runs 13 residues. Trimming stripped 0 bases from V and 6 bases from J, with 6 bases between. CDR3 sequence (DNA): TGTGCCAGCAGCGTAGCCGATGCCGGGGAGCTGTTTTTT. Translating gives CASSVADAGELFF.

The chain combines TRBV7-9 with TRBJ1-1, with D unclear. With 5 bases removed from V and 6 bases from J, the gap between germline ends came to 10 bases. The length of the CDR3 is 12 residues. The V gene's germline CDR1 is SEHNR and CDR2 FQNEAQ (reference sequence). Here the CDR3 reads CASSQLTSEAFF. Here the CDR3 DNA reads TGTGCCAGCAGCCAATTGACATCTGAAGCTTTCTTT. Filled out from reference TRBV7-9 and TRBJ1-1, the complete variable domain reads DTGVSQNPRHKITKRGQNVTFRCDPISEHNRLYWYRQTLGQGPEFLTYFQNEAQLEKSRLLSDRFSAERPKGSFSTLEIQRTEQGDSAMYLCASSQLTSEAFFGQGTRLTVV.

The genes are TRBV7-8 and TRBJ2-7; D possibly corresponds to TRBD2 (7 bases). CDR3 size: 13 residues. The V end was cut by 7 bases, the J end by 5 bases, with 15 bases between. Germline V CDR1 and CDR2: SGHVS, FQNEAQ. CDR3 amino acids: CASTRGGLNEQYF. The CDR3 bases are TGTGCCAGCACTAGGGGGGGACTCAACGAGCAGTACTTC.

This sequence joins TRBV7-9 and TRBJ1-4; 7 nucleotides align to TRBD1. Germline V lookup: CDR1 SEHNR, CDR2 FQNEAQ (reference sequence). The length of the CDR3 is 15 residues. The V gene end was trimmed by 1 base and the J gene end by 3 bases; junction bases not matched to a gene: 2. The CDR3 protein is CASSLEGTANEKLFF. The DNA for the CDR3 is TGTGCCAGCAGCTTAGAGGGGACAGCTAATGAAAAACTGTTTTTT.

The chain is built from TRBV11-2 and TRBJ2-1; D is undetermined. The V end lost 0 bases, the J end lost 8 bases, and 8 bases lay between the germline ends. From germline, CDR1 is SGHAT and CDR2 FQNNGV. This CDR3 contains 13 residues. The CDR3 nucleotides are TGTGCCAGCAGCTTAGACACGCTCTATGAGCAGTTCTTC. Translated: CASSLDTLYEQFF.

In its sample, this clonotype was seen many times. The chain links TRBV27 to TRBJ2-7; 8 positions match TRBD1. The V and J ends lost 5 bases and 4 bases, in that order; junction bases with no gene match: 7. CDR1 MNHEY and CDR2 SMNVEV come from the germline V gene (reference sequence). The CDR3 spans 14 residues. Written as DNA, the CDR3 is TGTGCCAGCAGTCCCGGGACAGGCTTGTACGAGCAGTACTTC. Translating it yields CASSPGTGLYEQYF.

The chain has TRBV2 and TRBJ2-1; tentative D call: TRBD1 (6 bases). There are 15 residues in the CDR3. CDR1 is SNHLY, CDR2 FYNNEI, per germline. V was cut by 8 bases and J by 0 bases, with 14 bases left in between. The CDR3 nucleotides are TGTGCCAGCCAGGGGATGGAGAGCTCCTACAATGAGCAGTTCTTC. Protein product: CASQGMESSYNEQFF. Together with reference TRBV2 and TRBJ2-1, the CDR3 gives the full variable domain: EPEVTQTPSHQVTQMGQEVILRCVPISNHLYFYWYRQILGQKVEFLVSFYNNEISEKSEIFDDQFSVERPDGSNFTLKIRSTKLEDSAMYFCASQGMESSYNEQFFGPGTRLTVL.

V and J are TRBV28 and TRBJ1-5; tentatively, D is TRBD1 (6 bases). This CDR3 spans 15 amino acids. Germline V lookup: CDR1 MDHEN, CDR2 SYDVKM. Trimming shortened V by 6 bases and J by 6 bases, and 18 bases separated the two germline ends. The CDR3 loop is CASSPKGVIGQPQHF. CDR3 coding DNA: TGTGCCAGCAGCCCCAAGGGGGTCATCGGTCAGCCCCAGCATTTT.

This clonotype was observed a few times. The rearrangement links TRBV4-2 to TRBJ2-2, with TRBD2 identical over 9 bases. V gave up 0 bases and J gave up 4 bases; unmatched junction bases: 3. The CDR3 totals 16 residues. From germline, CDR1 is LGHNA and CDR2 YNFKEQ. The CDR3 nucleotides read TGTGCCAGCAGCCAAGAGGATAGCGGGAGCACCGGGGAGCTGTTTTTT. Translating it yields CASSQEDSGSTGELFF.

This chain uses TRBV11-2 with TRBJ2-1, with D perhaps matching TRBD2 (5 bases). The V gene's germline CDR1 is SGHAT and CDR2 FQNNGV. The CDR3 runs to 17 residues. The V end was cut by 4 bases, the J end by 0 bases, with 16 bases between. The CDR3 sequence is CASSSRWRVGSYNEQFF. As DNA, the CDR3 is TGTGCCAGCAGCTCCCGATGGCGGGTGGGCTCCTACAATGAGCAGTTCTTC.

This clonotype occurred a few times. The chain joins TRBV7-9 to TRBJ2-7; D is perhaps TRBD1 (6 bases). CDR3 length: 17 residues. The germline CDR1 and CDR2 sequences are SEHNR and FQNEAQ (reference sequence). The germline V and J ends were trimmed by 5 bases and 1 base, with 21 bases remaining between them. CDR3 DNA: TGTGCCAGCAGCAAAGGGGTCCTACAGGGTTCTTCCTACGAGCAGTACTTC. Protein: CASSKGVLQGSSYEQYF.

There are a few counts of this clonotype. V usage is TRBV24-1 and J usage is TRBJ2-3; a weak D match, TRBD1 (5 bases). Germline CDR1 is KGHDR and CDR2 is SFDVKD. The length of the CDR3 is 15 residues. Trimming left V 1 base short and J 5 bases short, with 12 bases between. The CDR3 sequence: CATSDFRAMVDTQYF. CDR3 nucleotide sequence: TGTGCCACCAGTGATTTCAGGGCGATGGTAGATACGCAGTATTTT.

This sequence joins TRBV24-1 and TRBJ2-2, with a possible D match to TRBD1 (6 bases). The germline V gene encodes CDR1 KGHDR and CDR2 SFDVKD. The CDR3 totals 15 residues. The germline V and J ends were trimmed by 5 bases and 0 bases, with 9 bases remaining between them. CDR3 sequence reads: CATSAGDTNTGELFF. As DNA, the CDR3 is TGTGCCACCAGTGCTGGGGACACGAACACCGGGGAGCTGTTTTTT.